What follows describes a single T cell receptor (beta chain). Given a far larger clone just one base away, this is likely a sequencing read error. The sample comes from a study of regulatory T cells in long-lasting Graves disease. Arm-PCR of CDR3 regions and iRepertoire HTBI primers were the basis on which TCR beta libraries were built. TCRdb processed the multiplex PCR reads anew with MiXCR; each CDR3 protein has one entry. The sample carries fewer than 500,000 distinct CDR3 sequences, around 15% recorded once. Described time point: newly diagnosed GD, antithyroid drugs for less than 3 months. The TCR library was made from RNA extracted from PBMCs. V was trimmed by 2 bases and J by 7 bases, leaving 18 bases between them. This CDR3 is built from 15 residues. The V gene's germline CDR1 is SGHTA and CDR2 FQGNSA. The sample also formed part of further work on T cells in Graves' hyperthyroidism and ophthalmopathy.

The receptor's source is a middle-aged man with Graves disease. Source: peripheral blood mononuclear cells (PBMCs), taken at new diagnosis, from a patient treated with antithyroid drugs. The chain employs TRBV7-2 and TRBJ2-7; possibly TRBD2 for D (6 bases). As DNA, the CDR3 is TGTGCCAGCAGCTTATTTGGGGGAGGTGGCAATGAGCAGTACTTC. Protein product: CASSLFGGGGNEQYF.